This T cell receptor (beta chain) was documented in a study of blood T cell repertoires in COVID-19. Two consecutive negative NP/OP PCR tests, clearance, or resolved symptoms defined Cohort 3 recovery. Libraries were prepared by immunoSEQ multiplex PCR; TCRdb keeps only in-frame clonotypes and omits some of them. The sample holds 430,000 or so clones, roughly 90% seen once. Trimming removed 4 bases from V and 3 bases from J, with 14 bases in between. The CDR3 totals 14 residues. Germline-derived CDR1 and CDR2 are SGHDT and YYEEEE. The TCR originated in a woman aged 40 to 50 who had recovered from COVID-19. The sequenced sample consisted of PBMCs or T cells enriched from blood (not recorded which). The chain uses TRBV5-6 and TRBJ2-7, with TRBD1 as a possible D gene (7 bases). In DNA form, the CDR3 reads TGTGCCAGCAGCCAAGGCGGGACAGACTACGAGCAGTACTTC. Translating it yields CASSQGGTDYEQYF. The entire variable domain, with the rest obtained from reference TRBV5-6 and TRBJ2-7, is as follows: DAGVTQSPTHLIKTRGQQVTLRCSPKSGHDTVSWYQQALGQGPQFIFQYYEEEERQRGNFPDRFSGHQFPNYSSELNVNALLLGDSALYLCASSQGGTDYEQYFGPGTRLTVT.